This T cell receptor (beta chain) was recovered during a study of CD8 T cells in Susac syndrome. The V end was cut by 8 bases, the J end by 3 bases, with 8 bases between. In germline, CDR1 is SNHLY, CDR2 FYNNEI. The CDR3 totals 11 residues. Random hexamers were used to reverse transcribe an amount of about 0.45 to 1 ug RNA. MiXCR, run by TCRdb on the immunoSEQ multiplex PCR reads, gives a single entry per CDR3 protein. The sample has around 130,000 distinct CDR3 sequences, about 93% seen once. The chain uses TRBV2 and TRBJ2-7, with D uncertain. This TCR was sampled from a human donor with Susac syndrome. Sequences were obtained from CD8+ T cells from PBMCs. CDR3 sequence (DNA): TGTGCCAGCCTGGCCGGCTACGAGCAGTACTTC. Translated: CASLAGYEQYF.